Only one count was recorded for the clone carrying this TCR beta chain. This sample was included in a study of blood T cell repertoires in COVID-19. Turning to the study itself: T cells, B-cell-depleted T cells, or PBMCs supplied cDNA or gDNA.

As processed by the authors: Reference gene primer amplification gave nucleated cell count estimates. Profiling relied on immunoSEQ multiplex PCR, and the TCRdb table lists in-frame clones only, not all of them. For V, J and clone size, that table is used; D and trimming come from the DNA. The repertoire holds roughly 69,000 clones, under 85% seen once, with 13% in the top ten. CDR1 and CDR2 (germline): SGDLS, YYNGEE. Trimming took off 0 bases at V and 4 bases at J, with 5 bases between the two ends. CDR3 size: 13 residues. This sequence was found in a man in his fifties or sixties with COVID-19, enrolled during active disease. Specimen: peripheral blood. The chain couples TRBV9 to TRBJ1-3; no reliable D call. DNA of the CDR3: TGTGCCAGCAGCGTAGATCTGGGAAACACCATATATTTT. Translated, it gives CASSVDLGNTIYF.